The entry below gives a single TCR beta chain sequence along with its context. Its antigen is as yet unknown. This sample is drawn from a study of CD8+CD57+ T cells in acquired aplastic anemia. Study-wide background: Sorting CD4+ and CD8+ cells gave DNA averaging around 3 ug. Study-wide results and limits: Patients and controls shared just under 30 CD8+ CDR3 sequences, highly expressed in patients.

It was patients with CD8+CD57+ cell expansion by flow cytometry who were chosen for sequencing. The CDR3 runs 14 residues. V lost 3 bases to trimming and J lost 1 base, with 9 bases between them. The germline V gene has CDR1 LNHDA and CDR2 SQIVND (reference sequence). TCR beta VDJ and CDR3 profiling used genomic DNA as template. TCRdb re-called the reads through MiXCR, storing one row per CDR3 protein. The table records about 200,000 distinct CDR3 sequences, roughly 53% of them present only once. This TCR derives from a human donor with aplastic anemia. The sequencing sample was made of sorted CD4+, CD8+, or CD8+CD57+ T cells (not recorded which) from PBMCs. The rearrangement links TRBV19 to TRBJ1-1; D not resolved. In DNA, the CDR3 is TGTGCCAGTAGTATGCTCCCCGGGAACACTGAAGCTTTCTTT. It specifies CASSMLPGNTEAFF.